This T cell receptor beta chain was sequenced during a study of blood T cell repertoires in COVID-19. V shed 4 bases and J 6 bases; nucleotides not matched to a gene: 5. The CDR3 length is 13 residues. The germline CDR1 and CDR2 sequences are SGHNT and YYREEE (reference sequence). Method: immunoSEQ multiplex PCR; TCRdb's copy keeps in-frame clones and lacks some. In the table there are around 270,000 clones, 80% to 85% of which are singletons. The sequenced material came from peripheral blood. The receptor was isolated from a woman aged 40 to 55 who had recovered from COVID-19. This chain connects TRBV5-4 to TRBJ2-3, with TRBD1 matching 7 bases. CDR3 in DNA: TGTGCCAGCAGCCTTGACAGGGATGATACGCAGTATTTT. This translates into CASSLDRDDTQYF.